The 29 T cell receptor beta chains below come from one sample, sequenced in a study of OX40 agonist ivuxolimab in advanced cancers. The data were produced by immunoSEQ multiplex PCR, yet TCRdb's version contains in-frame clones alone and is incomplete. Of 65,000 to 95,000 clones detected, more than 80% appear once; the ten largest clones hold more than 8.5%. Source: CD4+ or CD8+ T cells sorted from blood, taken in a trial of the OX40 agonist ivuxolimab. Receptors originate from an adult with an advanced solid tumor such as melanoma, head and neck, liver or kidney cancer.

The rearrangement uses TRBV11-2 and TRBJ2-1, with 8 bases matching TRBD2. V shed 3 bases, J shed 4 bases, and the junction held 17 bases outside the gene matches. The germline V gene has CDR1 SGHAT and CDR2 FQNNGV. The CDR3 runs to 19 residues. CDR3 protein: CASSFRRVGGGLGYNEQFF. CDR3 DNA sequence: TGTGCCAGCAGCTTCAGGAGAGTGGGTGGGGGACTAGGATACAATGAGCAGTTCTTC.

The chain recombines TRBV6-1 with TRBJ1-2; no definite D call. This CDR3 contains 13 residues. Germline-derived CDR1 and CDR2 are MNHNS and SASEGT. The V and J ends lost 7 bases and 6 bases respectively, with 15 bases between them. The CDR3 DNA reads TGTGCCAGCACCCAGAGAGAGGAGAATGGCTACACCTTC. Translation gives CASTQREENGYTF.

This chain uses TRBV6-5 with TRBJ2-7; the match to TRBD1 covers 7 bases. Germline V gene lookup returns CDR1 MNHEY and CDR2 SVGAGI. This CDR3 spans 14 amino acids. J lost 6 bases, V lost 7 bases, and 12 bases had no gene match. The CDR3 DNA reads TGTGCCAGCAAAGGGGCAGGGGGTCCTATCGAGCAGTACTTC. Its protein product is CASKGAGGPIEQYF.

V is TRBV4-2 and J is TRBJ2-7, with 7 positions matching TRBD2. The CDR3 is made up of 15 amino acids. The V gene end was trimmed by 0 bases and the J gene end by 3 bases; junction bases not matched to a gene: 5. The germline gives CDR1 LGHNA, CDR2 YNFKEQ. For the CDR3, the DNA is TGTGCCAGCAGCCAAGAGGAGCGGGGCTACTACGAGCAGTACTTC. Translating gives CASSQEERGYYEQYF.

This rearrangement joins TRBV11-3 to TRBJ2-1, with a tentative D call TRBD2 (6 bases). This CDR3 is 15 amino acids long. V was trimmed by 5 bases and J by 7 bases, leaving 18 bases between them. Germline V gives CDR1 SGHNT, CDR2 YENEEA. The CDR3 DNA is TGTGCCAGCAGCGCCCGCGGAGGGTCTATAAATGAGCAGTTCTTC. It specifies CASSARGGSINEQFF.

This clone was counted a single time. The rearrangement joins TRBV19 to TRBJ1-4; maybe TRBD1 (5 bases). The germline V gene has CDR1 LNHDA and CDR2 SQIVND (reference sequence). This CDR3 is built from 15 residues. V was shortened by 1 base and J by 5 bases, with 11 bases between the two germline ends. CDR3 sequence (DNA): TGTGCCAGTAGTATAGTTCCAGGGCGGAATGAAAAACTGTTTTTT. Protein: CASSIVPGRNEKLFF.

This chain uses TRBV15 with TRBJ2-7; 8 bases are a match to TRBD2. Per germline, CDR1 LNHNV and CDR2 YYDKDF (reference sequence). The CDR3 runs 14 residues. J lost 5 bases, V lost 0 bases, and 3 bases had no gene match. CDR3 amino acids: CATSRDRGGNEQYF. The CDR3 DNA reads TGTGCCACCAGCAGAGACCGCGGGGGGAACGAGCAGTACTTC.

The chain couples TRBV6-5 to TRBJ1-3, with D perhaps TRBD1 (5 bases). Germline loops: CDR1 MNHEY, CDR2 SVGAGI. V lost 2 bases to trimming and J lost 4 bases, with 12 bases between them. The CDR3 is made up of 15 amino acids. In nucleotides, the CDR3 is TGTGCCAGCAGTTACGGCTCGACAGTAGGAAACACCATATATTTT. It codes for CASSYGSTVGNTIYF.

This sequence joins TRBV7-2 and TRBJ2-1; no firm D call. The V gene's germline CDR1 is SGHTA and CDR2 FQGNSA. The CDR3 totals 15 residues. Trimming took off 3 bases at V and 7 bases at J, with 16 bases between the two ends. CDR3 amino acids: CASSFRVGLTNEQFF. CDR3 DNA: TGTGCCAGCAGCTTTCGGGTAGGGCTGACGAATGAGCAGTTCTTC.

The rearrangement uses TRBV5-5 and TRBJ2-1; 9 bases are shared with TRBD2. The CDR3 totals 15 residues. The germline gives CDR1 SGHKS, CDR2 YYEKEE (reference sequence). The ends lost 4 bases at V and 4 bases at J; junction bases unmatched: 6. CDR3 amino acids: CASSPGLAGYNEQFF. CDR3 DNA: TGTGCCAGCAGCCCGGGACTAGCAGGGTACAATGAGCAGTTCTTC.

This clone was seen a single time. The rearrangement links TRBV11-1 to TRBJ2-2; perhaps TRBD2 as D (6 bases). The V gene lost 5 bases and the J gene lost 3 bases, with 16 bases spanning the gap. The V gene's germline CDR1 is SGHAT and CDR2 FQDESV (reference sequence). The CDR3 runs 16 residues. The CDR3 coding sequence is TGTGCCAGCAGCCAGGAGGGAAGTCACGACACCGGGGAGCTGTTTTTT. Residues: CASSQEGSHDTGELFF.

The chain joins TRBV29-1 to TRBJ2-7; D gene unclear. Germline-derived CDR1 and CDR2 are SQVTM and ANQGSEA. The CDR3 has 11 residues. Trimming shortened V by 5 bases and J by 2 bases, and 7 bases separated the two germline ends. The CDR3 loop is CSVRQAYEQYF. The CDR3 nucleotides are TGCAGCGTTAGACAAGCCTACGAGCAGTACTTC.

The rearrangement links TRBV4-1 to TRBJ1-1; a possible D gene is TRBD1 (6 bases). The CDR3 covers 16 residues. Trimming removed 4 bases from V and 0 bases from J, with 15 bases in between. CDR1 MGHRA and CDR2 YSYEKL come from the germline V gene. CDR3 nucleotide sequence: TGCGCCAGCAGCCGGGGGGCAGGACCGTTGAACACTGAAGCTTTCTTT. Its protein product is CASSRGAGPLNTEAFF.

The CDR3 region is CASSPRGYGNTIYF. CDR3 sequence (DNA): TGTGCCAGCTCACCACGGGGATATGGAAACACCATATATTTT. The rearrangement joins TRBV18 to TRBJ1-3; D not certain. This CDR3 is 14 amino acids long. Germline loops: CDR1 KGHSH, CDR2 LQKENI. Trimming left V 1 base short and J 3 bases short, with 7 bases between. The full variable domain, in which reference TRBV18 and TRBJ1-3 provide the parts outside the CDR3, is NAGVMQNPRHLVRRRGQEARLRCSPMKGHSHVYWYRQLPEEGLKFMVYLQKENIIDESGMPKERFSAEFPKEGPSILRIQQVVRGDSAAYFCASSPRGYGNTIYFGEGSWLTVV.

The V call is TRBV19, the J call TRBJ2-4; tentative D call: TRBD2 (5 bases). In germline, CDR1 is LNHDA, CDR2 SQIVND (reference sequence). V gave up 7 bases and J gave up 4 bases, with 11 bases separating them. CDR3 length: 13 amino acids. CDR3 nucleotide sequence: TGTGCCAGTATGGGAGTATTTAAAAACATTCAGTACTTC. It is translated as CASMGVFKNIQYF.

This chain links TRBV6-6 with TRBJ2-7; tentatively, D is TRBD2 (6 bases). V lost 2 bases to trimming and J lost 5 bases, with 16 bases between them. Per the germline V gene, CDR1 is MNHNY and CDR2 is SVGAGI (reference sequence). The CDR3 runs 15 residues. In DNA form, the CDR3 reads TGTGCCAGCAGTTACAGTCCAGGGAGGTACGACGAGCAGTACTTC. Amino acid sequence: CASSYSPGRYDEQYF.

The chain combines TRBV6-1 with TRBJ1-2; possible D gene TRBD1, 5 bases. Germline CDR1 MNHNS, CDR2 SASEGT. CDR3 length: 14 amino acids. The V gene lost 0 bases and the J gene lost 5 bases, with 10 bases spanning the gap. This CDR3 is CASSEAQGRYGYTF. DNA for the CDR3: TGTGCCAGCAGTGAAGCGCAGGGTCGGTATGGCTACACCTTC.

V and J are TRBV19 and TRBJ2-3; tentatively, D is TRBD2 (5 bases). Germline V gene lookup returns CDR1 LNHDA and CDR2 SQIVND (reference sequence). The CDR3 loop spans 14 amino acids. V was trimmed by 5 bases and J by 9 bases, leaving 18 bases between them. The CDR3 region is CASSSAGAQITQYF. The CDR3 DNA is TGTGCCAGTAGTTCGGCGGGTGCACAGATAACGCAGTATTTT.

The V gene is TRBV29-1, the J gene TRBJ1-2; no clear D gene. V was cut by 0 bases and J by 4 bases, with 12 bases left in between. Germline lookup yields CDR1 SQVTM and CDR2 ANQGSEA. The CDR3 is 14 amino acids. In DNA form, the CDR3 reads TGCAGCGTTGAAGAAGACGAAGGGATCTATGGCTACACCTTC. Translating gives CSVEEDEGIYGYTF.

The rearrangement links TRBV19 to TRBJ1-4, with D maybe TRBD1 (5 bases). The germline V gene encodes CDR1 LNHDA and CDR2 SQIVND (reference sequence). The ends were cut back, 4 bases at V and 11 bases at J, with 17 bases in the middle. The CDR3 covers 14 residues. The DNA of the CDR3 is TGTGCCAGTAGTACAGGACAACGCCCTGGGAAACTGTTTTTT. Encoded protein: CASSTGQRPGKLFF.

With respect to this clone: Compared with germline, one end of the junction differs, possibly owing to a read error. CDR3 amino acids: CASSQSFEAFF. Written as DNA, the CDR3 is TGTGCCAGCAGCCAGAGTTTTGAAGCTTTCTTT. The chain couples TRBV4-1 to TRBJ1-1; no firm D call. Germline-derived CDR1 and CDR2 are MGHRA and YSYEKL. The CDR3 length is 11 residues.

The chain combines TRBV27 with TRBJ2-1; no clear D gene. Germline V gene sequence: CDR1 MNHEY, CDR2 SMNVEV (reference sequence). V lost 8 bases, J lost 6 bases, and 14 bases lay in between. The CDR3 length is 13 residues. The CDR3 loop is CASSFSWRNEQFF. CDR3 nucleotides: TGTGCCAGCTCTTTTTCATGGCGCAATGAGCAGTTCTTC.

This chain joins TRBV7-6 and TRBJ1-1, with D tentatively TRBD1 (5 bases). The CDR3 totals 15 residues. Germline assignment: CDR1 SGHVS and CDR2 FNYEAQ. V lost 5 bases and J 7 bases, leaving 20 bases between the germline ends. CDR3 DNA sequence: TGTGCCAGCAGCCCGAACGAGAGGGGCGATCTTGAAGCTTTCTTT. It yields the protein CASSPNERGDLEAFF. The full variable domain, with the rest looked up from reference TRBV7-6 and TRBJ1-1, is GAGVSQSPRYKVTKRGQDVALRCDPISGHVSLYWYRQALGQGPEFLTYFNYEAQQDKSGLPNDRFSAERPEGSISTLTIQRTEQRDSAMYRCASSPNERGDLEAFFGQGTRLTVV.

The chain links TRBV7-8 to TRBJ1-4; D uncertain. Germline assignment: CDR1 SGHVS and CDR2 FQNEAQ. V lost 5 bases to trimming and J lost 4 bases, with 8 bases between them. CDR3 length: 13 residues. The CDR3 sequence is CASSPRFNEKLFF. CDR3 nucleotide sequence: TGTGCCAGCAGCCCTCGGTTTAATGAAAAACTGTTTTTT.

The chain is built from TRBV5-4 and TRBJ2-3; 10 positions agree with TRBD2. Germline CDR1 SGHNT, CDR2 YYREEE (reference sequence). This CDR3 is built from 15 residues. The junction had 3 bases not matched to a gene; V was cut back by 4 bases and J by 1 base. In DNA form, the CDR3 reads TGTGCCAGCAGCATAAGCGGGAGGGGCACAGATACGCAGTATTTT. Translating gives CASSISGRGTDTQYF.

V usage is TRBV7-2 and J usage is TRBJ2-1; unclear D gene. CDR3 length: 12 residues. Trimming pared 6 bases from V and 3 bases from J, leaving 6 bases between. Germline V gene sequence: CDR1 SGHTA, CDR2 FQGNSA. As DNA, the CDR3 is TGTGCCAGCAGTCTTGTCTACAATGAGCAGTTCTTC. It encodes CASSLVYNEQFF.

This chain uses TRBV7-3 with TRBJ2-2, with D possibly TRBD1 on 5 matching bases. V gave up 2 bases and J gave up 2 bases, with 9 bases separating them. From germline, CDR1 is SGHTA and CDR2 FQGTGA. The CDR3 spans 15 residues. CDR3 in amino acids: CASSLLRENTGELFF. Written as DNA, the CDR3 is TGTGCCAGCAGCTTACTCAGGGAAAACACCGGGGAGCTGTTTTTT.

The genes are TRBV5-5 and TRBJ1-2, with TRBD1 matching 7 bases. Germline assignment: CDR1 SGHKS and CDR2 YYEKEE (reference sequence). With V trimmed by 3 bases and J by 2 bases, 1 base remained unmatched. The CDR3 is made up of 13 amino acids. CDR3 amino acids: CASSSQGNYGYTF. DNA of the CDR3: TGTGCCAGCAGCTCACAGGGGAACTATGGCTACACCTTC.

DNA for the CDR3: TGTGCCAGCAGCGACCGGAGGGGGGGCGCGGACACTGAAGCTTTCTTT. As protein: CASSDRRGGADTEAFF. This rearrangement joins TRBV5-4 to TRBJ1-1; possible D gene TRBD1, 6 bases. The CDR3 spans 16 residues. Germline V gives CDR1 SGHNT, CDR2 YYREEE (reference sequence). Trimming took 4 bases from V and 3 from J, leaving 19 bases between them.